This T cell receptor beta chain was observed in a study of PD-1 blockade in classical Hodgkin lymphoma. The germline gives CDR1 LNHDA, CDR2 SQIVND (reference sequence). Trimming took off 6 bases at V and 0 bases at J, with 8 bases between the two ends. There are 14 residues in the CDR3. Using immunoSEQ multiplex PCR, the repertoire was profiled, and TCRdb retains in-frame clones only, with some absent. This table has roughly 51,000 clones, under 80% appearing once. The time point is: cycle 4 day 1 (C4D1), after 5 to 7 weeks of nivolumab. Autologous stem cell transplantation was followed by relapse in every patient, and brentuximab vedotin exposure varied.

The specimen comprised peripheral blood mononuclear cells (PBMCs), sampled before the fourth cycle of nivolumab. This chain uses TRBV19 with TRBJ2-2; perhaps TRBD1 as D (6 bases). The receptor was isolated from a human donor with classical Hodgkin lymphoma. The CDR3 here is CASRWDTNTGELFF. In DNA form, the CDR3 reads TGTGCCAGTAGGTGGGACACGAACACCGGGGAGCTGTTTTTT.